These 23 T cell receptor beta chains were sequenced from one sample in a study of Ad26.COV2.S vaccination and SARS-CoV-2 variants. Only in-frame clones appear in the TCRdb table, and some are missing; sequencing was by immunoSEQ multiplex PCR. This sample yields under 95,000 clones, of which roughly 84% are seen a single time; about 17% belongs to the top ten. The sample consisted of peripheral blood, taken after recovery from COVID-19. The receptors were sampled from a human donor who had recovered from COVID-19.

This sequence joins TRBV11-2 and TRBJ1-1, with D hard to call. With 5 bases removed from V and 4 bases from J, the gap between germline ends came to 14 bases. The CDR3 consists of 14 residues. The germline V gene has CDR1 SGHAT and CDR2 FQNNGV. In DNA form, the CDR3 reads TGTGCCAGCAGCCTGATGTCCCGGAGCACTGAAGCTTTCTTT. The encoded protein is CASSLMSRSTEAFF. The full variable domain, its missing parts supplied by reference TRBV11-2 and TRBJ1-1, is EAGVAQSPRYKIIEKRQSVAFWCNPISGHATLYWYQQILGQGPKLLIQFQNNGVVDDSQLPKDRFSAERLKGVDSTLKIQPAKLEDSAVYLCASSLMSRSTEAFFGQGTRLTVV.

The gene calls are TRBV2 and TRBJ1-4; 8 nucleotides match TRBD1. Unmatched junction bases numbered 4, after V lost 6 bases and J lost 7 bases. This CDR3 has 13 amino acids. Looked up from germline, CDR1 is SNHLY and CDR2 is FYNNEI. DNA of the CDR3: TGTGCCAGCAGCGACAGGGGTACTGAAAAACTGTTTTTT. It is translated as CASSDRGTEKLFF.

The J gene is TRBJ2-2, the V gene TRBV10-1; no clear D gene. Between the trimmed V and J ends, which lost 4 bases and 4 bases, there was a span of 13 bases. The CDR3 spans 15 residues. Germline CDR1 is WNHNN and CDR2 is SYGVQD (reference sequence). The CDR3 spells CASSVSRSGTGELFF. DNA for the CDR3: TGCGCCAGCAGTGTATCTAGGTCGGGCACCGGGGAGCTGTTTTTT.

The genes are TRBV27 and TRBJ2-1; 7 bases map to TRBD1. Germline assignment: CDR1 MNHEY and CDR2 SMNVEV (reference sequence). V lost 4 bases and J lost 2; bases outside the gene matches: 11. CDR3 size: 17 residues. CDR3 protein: CASSSSQGLSAYNEQFF. CDR3 DNA: TGTGCCAGCAGTTCCTCACAGGGGTTGTCCGCCTACAATGAGCAGTTCTTC.

The chain's CDR3 is CASSLIRRNTEAFF. The CDR3 coding sequence is TGTGCCAGCAGTCTGATCAGGAGGAACACTGAAGCTTTCTTT. The gene calls are TRBV28 and TRBJ1-1; D not certain. V was cut by 5 bases and J by 1 base, with 11 bases left in between. Germline V lookup: CDR1 MDHEN, CDR2 SYDVKM. This CDR3 comprises 14 residues.

This rearrangement joins TRBV6-5 to TRBJ2-7; D possibly corresponds to TRBD1 (5 bases). CDR1 is MNHEY, CDR2 SVGAGI, per germline. V gave up 5 bases and J gave up 9 bases, with 17 bases separating them. This CDR3 is built from 13 residues. Written as DNA, the CDR3 is TGTGCCAGCAGTCCCTCCGGTGGAAGGGGGCAGTACTTC. It translates to CASSPSGGRGQYF.

The chain recombines TRBV28 with TRBJ2-7; 7 bases align to TRBD1. The germline V gene encodes CDR1 MDHEN and CDR2 SYDVKM. This CDR3 spans 14 amino acids. Losses at the gene ends were 6 bases for V and 2 bases for J; bases not matched to a gene: 7. The CDR3 sequence is CASSPGTVTYEQYF. Written as DNA, the CDR3 is TGTGCCAGCAGCCCCGGGACAGTGACCTACGAGCAGTACTTC.

This rearrangement joins TRBV5-6 to TRBJ2-1; TRBD2 agrees at 10 bases. The length of the CDR3 is 17 residues. The germline CDR1 and CDR2 sequences are SGHDT and YYEEEE. V shed 3 bases, J shed 5 bases, and the junction held 11 bases outside the gene matches. DNA for the CDR3: TGTGCCAGCAGCTGGCTACTAGCGGGGAGGCACAACAATGAGCAGTTCTTC. Amino acids: CASSWLLAGRHNNEQFF.

This clone was counted a few times. The V and J genes are TRBV7-2 and TRBJ2-7; D unresolved. CDR1 and CDR2 (germline): SGHTA, FQGNSA. The CDR3 length is 12 residues. V lost 7 bases and J 3 bases, leaving 10 bases between the germline ends. CDR3: CASTPSGYEQYF. The CDR3 region has the DNA TGTGCCAGCACCCCCTCGGGCTACGAGCAGTACTTC. The full variable domain, in which reference TRBV7-2 and TRBJ2-7 provide the parts outside the CDR3, is GAGVSQSPSNKVTEKGKDVELRCDPISGHTALYWYRQSLGQGLEFLIYFQGNSAPDKSGLPSDRFSAERTGGSVSTLTIQRTQQEDSAVYLCASTPSGYEQYFGPGTRLTVT.

The J gene is TRBJ2-1, the V gene TRBV7-2, with TRBD2 matching over 11 bases. The CDR3 is 13 amino acids. With V trimmed by 8 bases and J by 4 bases, 1 base remained unmatched. Germline V gene lookup returns CDR1 SGHTA and CDR2 FQGNSA. The CDR3 DNA reads TGTGCCAGCCGACTAGCGGGGTACAATGAGCAGTTCTTC. Protein sequence: CASRLAGYNEQFF.

The genes are TRBV9 and TRBJ2-3; D might be TRBD2 (6 bases). V was pared by 1 base and J by 2 bases, with 17 bases between. CDR3 size: 17 residues. In germline, CDR1 is SGDLS, CDR2 YYNGEE. The CDR3 loop reads CASSVSLTRRNTDTQYF. DNA for the CDR3: TGTGCCAGCAGCGTAAGCCTGACTAGACGGAACACAGATACGCAGTATTTT. Full variable domain (missing parts from reference TRBV9 and TRBJ2-3): DSGVTQTPKHLITATGQRVTLRCSPRSGDLSVYWYQQSLDQGLQFLIQYYNGEERAKGNILERFSAQQFPDLHSELNLSSLELGDSALYFCASSVSLTRRNTDTQYFGPGTRLTVL.

The rearrangement links TRBV14 to TRBJ2-5, with 14 positions matching TRBD2. The V and J ends lost 4 bases and 2 bases, in that order; junction bases with no gene match: 3. The CDR3 loop spans 16 amino acids. CDR1 and CDR2 from the germline V gene are SGHDN and FVKESK. The CDR3 loop is CASSLGLAGGQETQYF. The CDR3 DNA reads TGTGCCAGCAGCCTCGGACTAGCGGGGGGACAAGAGACCCAGTACTTC.

The J gene is TRBJ2-7, the V gene TRBV18; D gene uncertain. The CDR3 is 11 residues long. Germline V lookup: CDR1 KGHSH, CDR2 LQKENI. Trimming stripped 5 bases from V and 2 bases from J, with 4 bases between. The CDR3 region is CASSTAYEQYF. The CDR3 region has the DNA TGTGCCAGCTCAACGGCCTACGAGCAGTACTTC.

The chain is built from TRBV27 and TRBJ1-3, with D maybe TRBD1 (5 bases). V shed 9 bases and J shed 10 bases, with 19 bases lying between them. The CDR3 spans 13 residues. Germline-derived CDR1 and CDR2 are MNHEY and SMNVEV (reference sequence). The CDR3 nucleotides are TGTGCCAGTCGGGACCGAGTAAATGGGACCATATATTTT. Its translation is CASRDRVNGTIYF.

The V gene is TRBV11-2, the J gene TRBJ1-2; TRBD1 is a possible D gene (5 bases). Germline-derived CDR1 and CDR2 are SGHAT and FQNNGV. The V end was cut by 1 base, the J end by 4 bases, with 13 bases between. This CDR3 comprises 15 residues. The CDR3 sequence: CASSLGSGSGYGYTF. As DNA, the CDR3 is TGTGCCAGCAGCTTAGGATCAGGGTCTGGCTATGGCTACACCTTC.

V is TRBV10-3 and J is TRBJ2-2; D could derive from TRBD1 or TRBD2 (5 bases each). This CDR3 has 18 residues. In germline, CDR1 is ENHRY, CDR2 SYGVKD. V lost 5 bases and J lost 5, with 24 bases in between. The CDR3 spells CAISSPPRGALWTGELFF. Written as DNA, the CDR3 is TGTGCCATCAGTTCGCCCCCTAGGGGAGCGCTATGGACCGGGGAGCTGTTTTTT.

This chain connects TRBV15 to TRBJ2-7; D ambiguous. The germline CDR1 and CDR2 sequences are LNHNV and YYDKDF (reference sequence). The CDR3 consists of 12 residues. Trimming took off 3 bases at V and 6 bases at J, with 9 bases between the two ends. The CDR3 spells CATSSSGSEQYF. Here the CDR3 DNA reads TGTGCCACCAGCAGTTCCGGGTCCGAGCAGTACTTC.

The gene calls are TRBV6-2 or TRBV6-3 and TRBJ2-1; TRBD1 aligns across 7 bases. Trimming took 7 bases from V and 3 from J; bases not matched to a gene: 12. The germline V gene encodes CDR1 MNHEY and CDR2 SVGEGT. The CDR3 is 16 residues long. CDR3 DNA: TGTGCCAGCACCCCCCCCAGGACAGGCCACTACAATGAGCAGTTCTTC. It yields the protein CASTPPRTGHYNEQFF.

This clone was seen a handful of times. The genes are TRBV19 and TRBJ2-7; D call uncertain. Trimming removed 4 bases at V and 7 bases at J, with 14 bases between. CDR1 is LNHDA, CDR2 SQIVND, per germline (reference sequence). CDR3 length: 13 residues. As DNA, the CDR3 is TGTGCCAGTAGTACCAGATCCTCGGAGGAGCAGTACTTC. Translating it yields CASSTRSSEEQYF.

The chain has TRBV28 and TRBJ1-6; D might be TRBD1 (5 bases). The CDR3 runs to 15 residues. The ends were cut back, 5 bases at V and 10 bases at J, with 18 bases in the middle. Germline V gene sequence: CDR1 MDHEN, CDR2 SYDVKM. The CDR3: CASSLGDRAHSPLHF. Here the CDR3 DNA reads TGTGCCAGCAGTCTCGGTGACAGAGCCCACTCACCCCTCCACTTT.

The chain has TRBV15 and TRBJ1-1, with D perhaps TRBD1 (6 bases). CDR3 length: 14 amino acids. The germline V gene has CDR1 LNHNV and CDR2 YYDKDF (reference sequence). V was clipped by 0 bases and J by 8 bases, with 13 bases between them. CDR3 bases: TGTGCCACCAGCAGAGATTGGACAGATCAAGAAGCTTTCTTT. This codes for CATSRDWTDQEAFF.

The rearrangement uses TRBV3-1 (or the pseudogene TRBV3-2) and TRBJ2-7; D is ambiguous. V was shortened by 3 bases and J by 4 bases, with 10 bases between the two germline ends. The germline CDR1 and CDR2 sequences are LGHDT and YNNKEL (reference sequence). The CDR3 is 13 residues long. The CDR3 region has the DNA TGTGCCAGCAGCCACAGGCTGTCGTACGAGCAGTACTTC. Translated, it gives CASSHRLSYEQYF.

The chain has TRBV7-8 and TRBJ2-7; weak D call: TRBD1 (5 bases). The germline V gene has CDR1 SGHVS and CDR2 FQNEAQ. CDR3 length: 14 amino acids. V lost 1 base and J 2 bases, leaving 9 bases between the germline ends. The CDR3 coding sequence is TGTGCCAGCAGCTTAGGAGTCAGGGCCTACGAGCAGTACTTC. It is translated as CASSLGVRAYEQYF.